These 14 T cell receptor beta chains came from one sample sequenced in a study of vaccination and CD4 T cells after COVID-19. The treatment: approximately nine-day PBMC culture with coronavirus spike peptide pools or control peptides (ViraFEST assay). Their antigens remain unidentified. The Oncomine TCR Beta short-read assay was what sequenced the DNA obtained from cultured CD4+ T cells. Using its own MiXCR run on the PCR reads, TCRdb lists one record per CDR3 protein. The table shows roughly 20,000 distinct CDR3 sequences, with about four fifths occurring only once. This specimen consisted of CD4+ T cells from blood, cultured in vitro, obtained after SARS-CoV-2 vaccination. These receptors were taken from a human donor who received a COVID-19 vaccine.

The chain links TRBV12-3 or TRBV12-4 to TRBJ1-2, with 10 nucleotides matching TRBD1. The CDR3 sequence is 16 residues long. The V and J ends lost 3 bases and 3 bases, in that order; junction bases with no gene match: 7. CDR3 in amino acids: CASSFITTGGHYGYTF. CDR3 DNA: TGTGCCAGCAGTTTTATAACGACAGGGGGCCACTATGGCTACACCTTC.

This chain uses TRBV6-1 with TRBJ1-1, with D hard to call. V lost 2 bases and J lost 1, with 8 bases in between. CDR3 length: 14 amino acids. Germline-derived CDR1 and CDR2 are MNHNS and SASEGT. CDR3: CASSERRGNTEAFF. CDR3 DNA: TGTGCCAGCAGTGAACGTCGCGGGAACACTGAAGCTTTCTTT.

The chain joins TRBV10-1 to TRBJ2-3, with TRBD1 identical over 10 bases. Germline CDR1 reads WNHNN; CDR2 reads SYGVQD (reference sequence). Trimming took 6 bases from V and 7 from J; bases not matched to a gene: 13. The CDR3 is 16 amino acids. CDR3 residues: CASSDPSGTGAHTQYF. CDR3 coding DNA: TGCGCCAGCAGCGATCCCAGCGGGACAGGGGCTCATACGCAGTATTTT.

This chain joins TRBV20-1 and TRBJ1-1, with 8 bases aligning to TRBD1. Germline V CDR1 and CDR2: DFQATT, SNEGSKA (reference sequence). The CDR3 runs 12 residues. V lost 5 bases to trimming and J lost 5 bases; unmatched junction nucleotides: 4. CDR3 loop: CSASGGRTEAFF. The CDR3 nucleotides read TGCAGTGCTTCAGGGGGCCGGACTGAAGCTTTCTTT.

For this clonotype: The germline gene is not matched at one end of the junction; a read error may be the cause. The V and J genes are TRBV6-1 and TRBJ1-5; D might be TRBD1 (5 bases). The germline CDR1 and CDR2 sequences are MNHNS and SASEGT. There are 18 residues in the CDR3. The CDR3 nucleotides are TGTGCCATCAGTGAGTCGGCTAAGGGACCTTACAATAATCAGCCCCAGCATTTT. The encoded protein is CAISESAKGPYNNQPQHF.

The chain recombines TRBV12-3 or TRBV12-4 with TRBJ1-5; 8 bases map to TRBD1. This CDR3 is built from 19 residues. Trimming cost V 5 bases and J 0 bases; bases outside gene matches: 15. The CDR3 DNA follows: TGTGCCAGCAGTCCGGGGACAGGAATGGGTATTCATAGCAATCAGCCCCAGCATTTT. Translation: CASSPGTGMGIHSNQPQHF.

This chain uses TRBV4-2 with TRBJ1-6; 7 bases agree with TRBD1. This CDR3 has 16 amino acids. With V trimmed by 4 bases and J by 7 bases, 10 bases remained unmatched. Germline CDR1 reads LGHNA; CDR2 reads YNFKEQ. The CDR3 loop reads CASSPTRQGSNSPLHF. CDR3 DNA: TGTGCCAGCAGCCCAACCCGACAGGGATCGAATTCACCCCTCCACTTT.

The CDR3 nucleotides read TGTGCCAGTAGTATTTCCAGGGGTAATGAAAAACTGTTTTTT. This gives the protein CASSISRGNEKLFF. The chain links TRBV19 to TRBJ1-4; a weak D match, TRBD1 (6 bases). CDR1 LNHDA and CDR2 SQIVND come from the germline V gene (reference sequence). The CDR3 spans 14 residues. V lost 3 bases and J lost 4, with 9 bases in between.

This clonotype was picked up one time. The genes are TRBV6-1 and TRBJ1-2, with 7 bases identical to TRBD1. V lost 6 bases to trimming and J lost 12 bases; unmatched junction nucleotides: 13. The CDR3 loop spans 13 amino acids. CDR1 is MNHNS, CDR2 SASEGT, per germline. The CDR3 loop reads CASSSPDRALHTF. CDR3 nucleotides: TGTGCCAGCAGCTCACCCGACAGGGCCCTCCACACCTTC.

The rearrangement links TRBV6-1 to TRBJ2-2; possible D gene TRBD2, 5 bases. Germline V gene data show CDR1 as MNHNS and CDR2 as SASEGT. The CDR3 totals 15 residues. The ends were cut back, 5 bases at V and 5 bases at J, with 15 bases in the middle. CDR3 residues: CASSPLGPGTGELFF. In nucleotides, the CDR3 is TGTGCCAGCAGTCCCCTCGGGCCGGGGACCGGGGAGCTGTTTTTT.

This chain links TRBV5-1 with TRBJ1-6, with TRBD1 identical over 7 bases. The CDR3 totals 16 residues. J lost 8 bases, V lost 0 bases, and 8 bases had no gene match. Germline assignment: CDR1 SGHRS and CDR2 YFSETQ. The CDR3 region has the DNA TGCGCCAGCAGCTTGGGGAACAGGGGAATTCATTCACCCCTCCACTTT. This sequence encodes CASSLGNRGIHSPLHF. Looking up the rest from reference TRBV5-1 and TRBJ1-6 gives the full variable domain: KAGVTQTPRYLIKTRGQQVTLSCSPISGHRSVSWYQQTPGQGLQFLFEYFSETQRNKGNFPGRFSGRQFSNSRSEMNVSTLELGDSALYLCASSLGNRGIHSPLHFGNGTRLTVT.

The chain employs TRBV6-1 and TRBJ1-3; D remains unclear. This CDR3 is 15 amino acids long. The germline V gene encodes CDR1 MNHNS and CDR2 SASEGT. The germline V and J ends were trimmed by 7 bases and 2 bases, with 15 bases remaining between them. CDR3 amino acids: CASTDGRGTGNTIYF. For the CDR3, the DNA is TGTGCCAGCACCGATGGACGGGGAACTGGAAACACCATATATTTT.

The V call is TRBV6-1, the J call TRBJ2-2; weak D call: TRBD2 (5 bases). Germline-derived CDR1 and CDR2 are MNHNS and SASEGT. V was trimmed by 4 bases and J by 2 bases, leaving 8 bases between them. CDR3 length equals 14 residues. CDR3 nucleotide sequence: TGTGCCAGCAGTGGCGGGTATAACACCGGGGAGCTGTTTTTT. This encodes CASSGGYNTGELFF.

The rearrangement links TRBV20-1 to TRBJ2-5; no clear D gene. This CDR3 is built from 15 residues. The ends were cut back, 6 bases at V and 3 bases at J, with 20 bases in the middle. CDR1 is DFQATT and CDR2 is SNEGSKA in the germline V gene (reference sequence). CDR3 residues: CSALILNPVEETQYF. DNA for the CDR3: TGCAGTGCCTTGATCTTAAACCCTGTTGAAGAGACCCAGTACTTC.